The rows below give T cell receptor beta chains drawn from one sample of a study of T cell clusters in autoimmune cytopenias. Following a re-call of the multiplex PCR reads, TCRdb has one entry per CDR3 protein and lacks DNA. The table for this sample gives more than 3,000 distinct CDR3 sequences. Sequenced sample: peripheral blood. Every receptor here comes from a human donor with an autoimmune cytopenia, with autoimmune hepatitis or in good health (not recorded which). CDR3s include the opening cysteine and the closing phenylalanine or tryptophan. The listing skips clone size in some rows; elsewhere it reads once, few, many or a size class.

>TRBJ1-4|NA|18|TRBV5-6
CASSPGPGRDSTNEKLFF
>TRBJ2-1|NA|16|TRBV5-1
CASSLDGQGIYNEQFF
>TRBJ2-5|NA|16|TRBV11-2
CASSLRGGGGQETQYF
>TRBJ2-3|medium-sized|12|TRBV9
CASSPEGRTQYF
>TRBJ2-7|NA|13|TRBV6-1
CASEWEDRYEQYF
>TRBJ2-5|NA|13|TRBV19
CASSRGLDGTQYF
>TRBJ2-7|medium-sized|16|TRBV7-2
CASSVGGTSGGWQQYF
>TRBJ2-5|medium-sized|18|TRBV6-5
CASSYSGRLAGAQETQYF
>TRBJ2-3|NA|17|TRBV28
CASSSPRLAGATDTQYF
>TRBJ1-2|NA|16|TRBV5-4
CASSSPPGTGNYGYTF
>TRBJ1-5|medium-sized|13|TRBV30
CAWGDRSDQPQHF
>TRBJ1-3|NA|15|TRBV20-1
CSARPRRDPGNTIYF
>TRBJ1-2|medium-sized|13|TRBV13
CASSLTGPLGYTF
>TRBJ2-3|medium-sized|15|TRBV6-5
CASSTIATSTDTQYF
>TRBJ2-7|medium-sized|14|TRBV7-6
CASSPGQGFEEQYF
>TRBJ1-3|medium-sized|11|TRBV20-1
CSARTGNTIYF
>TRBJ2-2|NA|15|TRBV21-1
CASSNNREGTGELFF
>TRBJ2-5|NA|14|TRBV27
CASSSEAFQETQYF
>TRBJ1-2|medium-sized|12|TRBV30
CAWSSGQVGYTF
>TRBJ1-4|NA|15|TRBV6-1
CASSPRVGTNEKLFF
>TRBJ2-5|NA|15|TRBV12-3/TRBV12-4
CASSLLQGAWENQYF
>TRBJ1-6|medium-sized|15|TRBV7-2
CASRYWLSDNSPLHF
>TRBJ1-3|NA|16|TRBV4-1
CASSQEGTGGGNTIYF
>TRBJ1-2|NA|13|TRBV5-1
CASSKIVPYGYTF
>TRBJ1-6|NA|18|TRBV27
CASSLSTWAGLYNSPLHF
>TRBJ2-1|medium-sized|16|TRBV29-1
CSVQIGRALIYNEQFF
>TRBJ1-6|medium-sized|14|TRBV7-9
CASSFIQGGSPLHF
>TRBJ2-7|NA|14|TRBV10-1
CASSDKIGLYEQYF
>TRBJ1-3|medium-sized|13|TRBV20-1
CSARGGLDLPIYF
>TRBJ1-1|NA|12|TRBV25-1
CASSVGQSEAFF
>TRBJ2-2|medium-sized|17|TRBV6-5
CASSYAARSGSTGELFF
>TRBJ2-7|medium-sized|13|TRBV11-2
CASSLGDWYEQYF
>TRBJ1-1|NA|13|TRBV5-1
CASSLQRDREAFF
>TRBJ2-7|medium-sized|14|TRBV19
CASRPGTGGYEQYF
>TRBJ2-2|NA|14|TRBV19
CASSIDPGIGELFF
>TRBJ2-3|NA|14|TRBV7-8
CASTRQGPTDTQYF
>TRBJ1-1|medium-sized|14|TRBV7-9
CASSRQGRGAEAFF
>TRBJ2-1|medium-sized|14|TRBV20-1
CSARAGSGRNEQFF
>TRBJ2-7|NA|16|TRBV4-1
CASSQVSLRGGYEQYF
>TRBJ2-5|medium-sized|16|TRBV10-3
CAISESEGPHQETQYF